Listed below are T cell receptor beta chains from one sample, sequenced in a study of blood T cell repertoires in COVID-19. Method: immunoSEQ multiplex PCR; TCRdb's copy keeps in-frame clones and lacks some. Altogether 300,000 or so clones are present, about 87% being singletons, with the ten largest covering approximately 7.8%. Source material: peripheral blood. The receptors come from a woman in her forties or fifties who had recovered from COVID-19. CDR3s include the opening cysteine and the closing phenylalanine or tryptophan. A D gene is named only where the DNA matches it firmly. Some rows have no size entry. The others give once, few or many, or a class for an expanded clone.

CDR3 protein	CDR3 DNA	D gene	clone size	V gene	J gene
CASSLVAGEFDYGYTF	TGTGCCAGCAGCTTAGTGGCAGGGGAATTCGACTATGGCTACACCTTC	.	.	TRBV7-8	TRBJ1-2
CASRKGGAGETQYF	TGTGCCAGCCGAAAAGGGGGCGCGGGTGAGACCCAGTACTTC	TRBD1	once	TRBV7-2	TRBJ2-5
CAWKIGERNSPLHF	TGTGCCTGGAAGATAGGAGAGAGAAATTCACCCCTCCACTTT	.	.	TRBV30	TRBJ1-6
CASSHSSGTGGLSNQPQHF	TGTGCCAGCAGCCATTCATCCGGGACAGGGGGCTTGAGCAATCAGCCCCAGCATTTT	TRBD1	.	TRBV3-1/TRBV3-2	TRBJ1-5
CATSGRGALTDTQYF	TGTGCCACCAGCGGCAGGGGGGCACTCACAGATACGCAGTATTTT	.	.	TRBV15	TRBJ2-3
CASSHVSGGKDTQYF	TGCGCCAGCAGCCATGTTTCGGGAGGGAAGGATACGCAGTATTTT	TRBD2	.	TRBV4-3	TRBJ2-3
CASSRRLAGGGITDTQYF	TGTGCCAGCAGTAGGAGACTAGCGGGGGGCGGAATAACAGATACGCAGTATTTT	TRBD2	.	TRBV2	TRBJ2-3
CATSSGVGTSSYEQYF	TGTGCCACCAGCAGCGGGGTCGGGACTAGCTCCTACGAGCAGTACTTC	TRBD2	.	TRBV15	TRBJ2-7
CAWGGGGPYEQYF	TGTGCCTGGGGTGGAGGAGGCCCCTACGAGCAGTACTTC	.	.	TRBV30	TRBJ2-7
CASSRNLGGEKLFF	TGTGCCAGCAGCAGAAACCTGGGAGGGGAAAAACTGTTTTTT	.	.	TRBV6-5	TRBJ1-4
CASSQSYRGNQPQHF	TGCGCCAGCAGCCAGAGCTACAGGGGCAATCAGCCCCAGCATTTT	.	.	TRBV4-3	TRBJ1-5
CASSVAGGAQYF	TGTGCCAGCAGCGTAGCGGGGGGGGCCCAGTACTTC	TRBD2	.	TRBV9	TRBJ2-5
CASSLAAGDTEAFF	TGTGCCAGCAGCTTAGCGGCGGGGGACACTGAAGCTTTCTTT	.	.	TRBV7-2	TRBJ1-1
CASSQDIAVLYEQYF	TGTGCCAGCAGCCAAGATATAGCGGTCCTCTACGAGCAGTACTTC	.	.	TRBV4-2	TRBJ2-7
CASSSSGHLSYEQYF	TGTGCCAGCAGCTCTAGCGGCCACCTCTCCTACGAGCAGTACTTC	TRBD2	.	TRBV28	TRBJ2-7
CASSSLPQRPPVGGGEAFF	TGTGCCAGCAGCTCGCTTCCCCAGAGACCCCCGGTTGGAGGAGGTGAAGCTTTCTTT	.	.	TRBV7-9	TRBJ1-1
CASIATGMVQPQHF	TGTGCCAGTATTGCGACAGGGATGGTTCAGCCCCAGCATTTT	TRBD1	.	TRBV19	TRBJ1-5
CASSLSVGRRDTQYF	TGTGCCAGCAGCTTAAGTGTCGGGAGGAGGGATACGCAGTATTTT	TRBD2	.	TRBV7-9	TRBJ2-3
CSASNFRTGNRYEQYF	TGCAGTGCTAGTAATTTCCGGACAGGGAATAGGTACGAGCAGTACTTC	TRBD1	few	TRBV20-1	TRBJ2-7
CASSQARSYNEQFF	TGTGCCAGCAGCCAAGCTCGCAGCTACAATGAGCAGTTCTTC	.	.	TRBV3-1/TRBV3-2	TRBJ2-1
CASSANREGQPQHF	TGTGCCAGCAGTGCCAACAGGGAGGGTCAGCCCCAGCATTTT	.	few	TRBV6-2/TRBV6-3	TRBJ1-5
CASSPRTSGRPSYNEQFF	TGTGCCAGTAGTCCCAGGACTAGCGGGAGACCCTCCTACAATGAGCAGTTCTTC	TRBD2	.	TRBV19	TRBJ2-1
CASSLRTRRTANEQFF	TGTGCCAGCAGCCTACGTACTAGACGGACGGCAAATGAGCAGTTCTTC	.	once	TRBV7-3	TRBJ2-1
CAWSVTRTGGGSEAFF	TGTGCCTGGAGTGTAACCCGCACAGGGGGAGGATCTGAAGCTTTCTTT	TRBD1	.	TRBV30	TRBJ1-1
CAISLDRANGYTF	TGTGCCATCAGCCTGGACAGGGCGAATGGCTACACCTTC	TRBD1	.	TRBV10-3	TRBJ1-2
CASSNRRELFF	TGTGCCAGCAGTAACAGGAGGGAGCTGTTTTTT	.	.	TRBV6-5	TRBJ2-2
CATSDFDRSGDNEQFF	TGTGCCACCAGTGATTTTGACAGGTCCGGAGACAATGAGCAGTTCTTC	.	.	TRBV24-1	TRBJ2-1
CAWSVPVTGGLNEQFF	TGTGCCTGGAGTGTACCAGTCACAGGGGGTTTGAATGAGCAGTTCTTC	TRBD1	.	TRBV30	TRBJ2-1
CASSQRQGGETQYF	TGCGCCAGCAGCCAACGGCAGGGAGGGGAGACCCAGTACTTC	TRBD2	.	TRBV4-1	TRBJ2-5
CASSLTGGKGYTF	TGTGCCAGTAGCCTAACAGGGGGAAAGGGCTACACCTTC	TRBD1	.	TRBV19	TRBJ1-2
CASSEAHGNYEQYF	TGTGCCAGCAGTGAAGCGCACGGTAACTACGAGCAGTACTTC	.	.	TRBV6-1	TRBJ2-7
CASNQQGSRYNEQFF	TGCGCCAGCAATCAACAGGGGTCTCGGTACAATGAGCAGTTCTTC	TRBD1	.	TRBV4-1	TRBJ2-1
CASSPALAGGWPQYF	TGTGCCAGCAGCCCAGCCCTAGCGGGGGGGTGGCCCCAGTACTTC	TRBD2	.	TRBV7-2	TRBJ2-5
CATSGSRGQQNEKLFF	TGTGCCACCAGTGGGAGCAGAGGACAGCAAAATGAAAAACTGTTTTTT	.	once	TRBV24-1	TRBJ1-4
CASSLGMRDEQFF	TGTGCCAGCAGTTTGGGGATGCGGGATGAGCAGTTCTTC	.	.	TRBV12-3/TRBV12-4	TRBJ2-1
CASSFGLAETQYF	TGTGCCAGCAGTTTCGGGCTAGCAGAGACCCAGTACTTC	.	.	TRBV28	TRBJ2-5
CASSLGGTSGSYADTQYF	TGTGCCAGCAGCTTGGGTGGGACTAGCGGGAGTTATGCAGATACGCAGTATTTT	TRBD2	.	TRBV7-2	TRBJ2-3
CASSFNRDYSYEQYF	TGTGCCAGCAGTTTTAACAGGGACTACTCCTACGAGCAGTACTTC	.	.	TRBV27	TRBJ2-7
CASSLLGHVVGETQYF	TGTGCCAGCAGCTTACTGGGGCACGTGGTCGGGGAGACCCAGTACTTC	.	.	TRBV7-6	TRBJ2-5
CASSSGLAGGRVNEQFF	TGTGCCAGCAGTTCGGGACTAGCGGGGGGGCGGGTCAATGAGCAGTTCTTC	TRBD2	.	TRBV27	TRBJ2-1
CASSPTQGTEAFF	TGTGCCAGCAGCCCAACTCAGGGCACTGAAGCTTTCTTT	.	.	TRBV12-3/TRBV12-4	TRBJ1-1
CASSGSGIYEQYF	TGTGCCAGCAGCGGATCGGGGATCTACGAGCAGTACTTC	.	.	TRBV5-6	TRBJ2-7
CASSTERKQFF	TGTGCCAGCAGCACTGAGCGGAAGCAGTTCTTC	.	.	TRBV11-2	TRBJ2-1
CASSEHTGGSPLHF	TGTGCCAGCAGCGAGCACACAGGGGGCTCACCCCTCCACTTT	TRBD1	once	TRBV6-5	TRBJ1-6
CASSIDARVNTEAFF	TGTGCCAGTAGTATAGATGCGCGCGTGAACACTGAAGCTTTCTTT	.	.	TRBV19	TRBJ1-1
CASSLQGVQNTEAFF	TGCGCCAGCAGCTTACAGGGGGTACAGAACACTGAAGCTTTCTTT	TRBD1	.	TRBV5-1	TRBJ1-1
CAISLDRASTEAFF	TGTGCCATCAGCCTTGACAGGGCTTCCACTGAAGCTTTCTTT	TRBD1	once	TRBV10-3	TRBJ1-1
CASSLIGQGLDEQFF	TGCGCCAGCAGCTTGATTGGACAGGGGCTGGATGAGCAGTTCTTC	TRBD1	.	TRBV5-1	TRBJ2-1
CASSSGLWGEQYF	TGTGCCAGCAGCTCGGGACTCTGGGGTGAGCAGTACTTC	.	.	TRBV28	TRBJ2-7
CASSFDRGYTEAFF	TGTGCCAGCAGCTTTGACAGGGGATACACTGAAGCTTTCTTT	TRBD1	.	TRBV5-4	TRBJ1-1
CASSPGVGLANQETQYF	TGTGCCAGCAGTCCCGGGGTGGGACTAGCAAATCAAGAGACCCAGTACTTC	TRBD2	once	TRBV28	TRBJ2-5
CASSLGGLAKSYEQYF	TGTGCCAGCAGTCTGGGGGGACTAGCGAAATCCTACGAGCAGTACTTC	TRBD2	.	TRBV5-6	TRBJ2-7
CASSQGLNTEAFF	TGTGCCAGCAGCCAGGGCTTGAACACTGAAGCTTTCTTT	.	.	TRBV2	TRBJ1-1
CATSDLEGSVSYEQYF	TGTGCCACCAGTGATTTGGAGGGATCCGTCTCCTACGAGCAGTACTTC	.	.	TRBV24-1	TRBJ2-7